Listed below are T cell receptor beta chains from one sample, sequenced in a study of T-cell reconstitution after alpha-beta-depleted transplantation in children. TCRdb re-called the PCR reads through MiXCR, storing one row per CDR3 protein. The table records about 580,000 distinct CDR3 sequences, roughly 27% of them present only once. This specimen was PBMCs, taken before TCRalphabeta/CD19-depleted stem cell transplant. The receptors shown here come from a boy under two years old with Wiskott-Aldrich syndrome, due to receive a stem cell transplant. CDR3s include the opening cysteine and the closing phenylalanine or tryptophan. The order of the fields is J gene, D gene, V gene, clone size, CDR3 protein, CDR3 DNA. A D gene is named only where the DNA matches it firmly. Some rows have no size entry. The others give once, few or many, or a class for an expanded clone.

J gene: TRBJ2-1; D gene: TRBD2; V gene: TRBV12-3/TRBV12-4; clone size: .; CDR3 protein: CASSLLAGGQEQFF; CDR3 DNA: TGTGCCAGCAGTCTACTAGCGGGAGGGCAAGAGCAGTTCTTC
J gene: TRBJ2-1; D gene: .; V gene: TRBV5-6; clone size: few; CDR3 protein: CASSAPPYNEQFF; CDR3 DNA: TGTGCCAGCAGCGCCCCTCCCTACAATGAGCAGTTCTTC
J gene: TRBJ2-5; D gene: TRBD2; V gene: TRBV5-1; clone size: few; CDR3 protein: CASSWALAEVETQYF; CDR3 DNA: TGCGCCAGCAGCTGGGCCCTAGCGGAGGTAGAGACCCAGTACTTC
J gene: TRBJ2-7; D gene: .; V gene: TRBV5-1; clone size: .; CDR3 protein: CASSLVGRGVEQYF; CDR3 DNA: TGCGCCAGCAGCTTGGTGGGCAGGGGGGTCGAGCAGTACTTC
J gene: TRBJ1-3; D gene: .; V gene: TRBV10-3; clone size: few; CDR3 protein: CAISGPTKHTIYF; CDR3 DNA: TGTGCCATCAGTGGACCGACGAAACACACCATATATTTT
J gene: TRBJ2-3; D gene: .; V gene: TRBV5-6; clone size: few; CDR3 protein: CASRQARGFTDTQYF; CDR3 DNA: TGTGCCAGCAGACAGGCGCGGGGATTCACAGATACGCAGTATTTT
J gene: TRBJ1-1; D gene: .; V gene: TRBV27; clone size: few; CDR3 protein: CASSPGVNTEAFF; CDR3 DNA: TGTGCCAGCAGTCCAGGGGTGAACACTGAAGCTTTCTTT
J gene: TRBJ1-2; D gene: TRBD1; V gene: TRBV15; clone size: .; CDR3 protein: CATSRDRATYGYTF; CDR3 DNA: TGTGCCACCAGCAGGGACAGGGCTACTTATGGCTACACCTTC
J gene: TRBJ1-4; D gene: .; V gene: TRBV5-1; clone size: few; CDR3 protein: CASSLFRQANEKLFF; CDR3 DNA: TGCGCCAGCAGCTTGTTCCGACAAGCTAATGAAAAACTGTTTTTT
J gene: TRBJ1-6; D gene: .; V gene: TRBV12-3/TRBV12-4; clone size: .; CDR3 protein: CASSPDRKRNSPLHF; CDR3 DNA: TGTGCCAGCAGTCCGGACAGAAAACGCAATTCACCCCTCCACTTT
J gene: TRBJ1-4; D gene: TRBD1; V gene: TRBV20-1; clone size: few; CDR3 protein: CSAPRRQGEKLFF; CDR3 DNA: TGCAGTGCTCCGCGCCGACAGGGTGAAAAACTGTTTTTT
J gene: TRBJ2-7; D gene: .; V gene: TRBV5-1; clone size: few; CDR3 protein: CASSLDRPGGVEQYF; CDR3 DNA: TGCGCCAGCAGCTTGGATCGGCCAGGGGGGGTCGAGCAGTACTTC
J gene: TRBJ1-1; D gene: .; V gene: TRBV4-2; clone size: .; CDR3 protein: CASSQEVRIMNTEAFF; CDR3 DNA: TGTGCCAGCAGCCAAGAAGTTAGGATAATGAACACTGAAGCTTTCTTT
J gene: TRBJ2-5; D gene: .; V gene: TRBV20-1; clone size: few; CDR3 protein: CSAEERLVRETQYF; CDR3 DNA: TGCAGTGCTGAAGAACGACTAGTTCGAGAGACCCAGTACTTC
J gene: TRBJ2-7; D gene: .; V gene: TRBV27; clone size: .; CDR3 protein: CASRNLDSYEQYF; CDR3 DNA: TGTGCCAGCAGGAATCTAGATTCCTACGAGCAGTACTTC
J gene: TRBJ2-3; D gene: .; V gene: TRBV28; clone size: .; CDR3 protein: CATQSRKGTQYF; CDR3 DNA: TGTGCCACGCAGAGCCGCAAAGGTACGCAGTATTTT
J gene: TRBJ2-3; D gene: .; V gene: TRBV6-5; clone size: .; CDR3 protein: CASSFDPTDTQYF; CDR3 DNA: TGTGCCAGCAGTTTCGACCCAACAGATACGCAGTATTTT
J gene: TRBJ2-7; D gene: TRBD1; V gene: TRBV29-1; clone size: .; CDR3 protein: CSAQGARAGEQYF; CDR3 DNA: TGCAGCGCCCAGGGGGCGCGGGCAGGCGAGCAGTACTTC
J gene: TRBJ2-1; D gene: .; V gene: TRBV12-3/TRBV12-4; clone size: .; CDR3 protein: CATRYRPPYNEQFF; CDR3 DNA: TGTGCCACCCGATATCGGCCCCCGTACAATGAGCAGTTCTTC
J gene: TRBJ2-5; D gene: .; V gene: TRBV5-1; clone size: once; CDR3 protein: CASSWNQVGETQYF; CDR3 DNA: TGCGCCAGCAGCTGGAACCAGGTGGGGGAGACCCAGTACTTC
J gene: TRBJ2-5; D gene: .; V gene: TRBV3-1; clone size: .; CDR3 protein: CASRSERETQYF; CDR3 DNA: TGTGCCAGCAGATCCGAGCGAGAGACCCAATACTTC
J gene: TRBJ1-5; D gene: TRBD1; V gene: TRBV7-6; clone size: .; CDR3 protein: CASSLQGAQPHHF; CDR3 DNA: TGTGCCAGCAGCTTACAGGGGGCTCAGCCCCATCATTTT
J gene: TRBJ1-4; D gene: .; V gene: TRBV5-1; clone size: .; CDR3 protein: CASSVTPTNEKLFF; CDR3 DNA: TGCGCCAGCAGTGTAACGCCAACTAATGAAAAACTGTTTTTT
J gene: TRBJ1-2; D gene: .; V gene: TRBV7-9; clone size: once; CDR3 protein: CASSAARDVLPSFGYTF; CDR3 DNA: TGTGCCAGCAGCGCTGCCCGGGACGTCCTTCCTTCCTTCGGCTACACCTTC
J gene: TRBJ2-5; D gene: .; V gene: TRBV5-1; clone size: few; CDR3 protein: CASRDFSGTDQETQYF; CDR3 DNA: TGCGCCAGCAGGGATTTCTCTGGGACGGACCAAGAGACCCAGTACTTC
J gene: TRBJ1-1; D gene: .; V gene: TRBV12-5; clone size: .; CDR3 protein: CASGLVTGSEAFF; CDR3 DNA: TGTGCTAGTGGTTTGGTGACAGGTTCTGAAGCTTTCTTT
J gene: TRBJ2-5; D gene: .; V gene: TRBV12-3/TRBV12-4; clone size: .; CDR3 protein: CASRQRCQETQYF; CDR3 DNA: TGTGCCAGCAGGCAGCGGTGCCAAGAGACCCAGTACTTC
J gene: TRBJ2-5; D gene: .; V gene: TRBV5-1; clone size: .; CDR3 protein: CASSRLTMGEETQYF; CDR3 DNA: TGCGCCAGCAGCCGCCTAACGATGGGGGAAGAGACCCAGTACTTC
J gene: TRBJ2-2; D gene: TRBD2; V gene: TRBV5-5; clone size: once; CDR3 protein: CASSATSGRTGELFF; CDR3 DNA: TGTGCCAGCAGCGCGACTAGCGGGAGAACCGGGGAGCTGTTTTTT
J gene: TRBJ2-1; D gene: .; V gene: TRBV11-2; clone size: many; CDR3 protein: CASSLDGAYNEQFF; CDR3 DNA: TGTGCCAGCAGCTTAGACGGGGCCTACAATGAGCAGTTCTTC
J gene: TRBJ2-3; D gene: .; V gene: TRBV20-1; clone size: .; CDR3 protein: CSARTGITDTQYF; CDR3 DNA: TGCAGTGCTAGAACGGGCATCACAGATACGCAGTATTTT
J gene: TRBJ2-1; D gene: .; V gene: TRBV5-1; clone size: .; CDR3 protein: CASSLVTGVDNEQFF; CDR3 DNA: TGCGCCAGCAGCTTGGTTACGGGAGTAGACAATGAGCAGTTCTTC
J gene: TRBJ2-7; D gene: TRBD1; V gene: TRBV3-1; clone size: few; CDR3 protein: CASSHDRDEQYF; CDR3 DNA: TGTGCCAGCAGTCACGACAGGGACGAGCAGTACTTC
J gene: TRBJ1-2; D gene: .; V gene: TRBV5-1; clone size: .; CDR3 protein: CASSLTQPPGYTF; CDR3 DNA: TGCGCCAGCAGCTTGACACAGCCCCCGGGCTACACCTTC
J gene: TRBJ2-1; D gene: .; V gene: TRBV7-9; clone size: few; CDR3 protein: CASSLVGRKTYNEQFF; CDR3 DNA: TGTGCCAGCAGCTTAGTGGGACGAAAGACCTACAATGAGCAGTTCTTC
J gene: TRBJ2-1; D gene: TRBD2; V gene: TRBV20-1; clone size: .; CDR3 protein: CSASLAGDLNNEQFF; CDR3 DNA: TGCAGTGCTAGTCTAGCGGGAGATCTGAACAATGAGCAGTTCTTC
J gene: TRBJ2-1; D gene: .; V gene: TRBV24-1; clone size: few; CDR3 protein: CATSDPKGFHNEQFF; CDR3 DNA: TGTGCCACCAGTGACCCCAAGGGGTTCCACAATGAGCAGTTCTTC
J gene: TRBJ2-3; D gene: TRBD2; V gene: TRBV20-1; clone size: .; CDR3 protein: CSASGREGDTQYF; CDR3 DNA: TGCAGTGCTAGCGGGAGGGAAGGGGATACGCAGTATTTT
J gene: TRBJ1-1; D gene: .; V gene: TRBV29-1; clone size: few; CDR3 protein: CSVVMRGGTEAFF; CDR3 DNA: TGCAGCGTTGTCATGCGGGGGGGAACTGAAGCTTTCTTT
J gene: TRBJ2-1; D gene: TRBD2; V gene: TRBV5-1; clone size: .; CDR3 protein: CASSRLAGAHNEQFF; CDR3 DNA: TGCGCCAGCAGCCGACTAGCGGGAGCGCACAATGAGCAGTTCTTC
J gene: TRBJ1-5; D gene: .; V gene: TRBV20-1; clone size: few; CDR3 protein: CSAINRDHGPQHF; CDR3 DNA: TGCAGTGCCATCAACAGGGACCATGGGCCCCAGCATTTT
J gene: TRBJ1-4; D gene: .; V gene: TRBV27; clone size: few; CDR3 protein: CASSLRPSTNEKLFF; CDR3 DNA: TGTGCCAGCAGTTTACGGCCGTCAACTAATGAAAAACTGTTTTTT
J gene: TRBJ2-5; D gene: .; V gene: TRBV29-1; clone size: .; CDR3 protein: CSSMGPEGTQYF; CDR3 DNA: TGCAGCTCAATGGGTCCCGAAGGGACCCAGTACTTC
J gene: TRBJ2-1; D gene: .; V gene: TRBV4-1; clone size: .; CDR3 protein: CASSQSGVWVNEQFF; CDR3 DNA: TGCGCCAGCAGCCAGAGCGGAGTATGGGTGAATGAGCAGTTCTTC
J gene: TRBJ2-7; D gene: .; V gene: TRBV29-1; clone size: .; CDR3 protein: CSVVPPGLGYEQYF; CDR3 DNA: TGCAGCGTTGTCCCCCCCGGCCTAGGGTACGAGCAGTACTTC
J gene: TRBJ2-2; D gene: .; V gene: TRBV6-1; clone size: .; CDR3 protein: CASSPTGVTGELFF; CDR3 DNA: TGTGCCAGCAGCCCGACCGGGGTCACCGGGGAGCTGTTTTTT
J gene: TRBJ2-2; D gene: .; V gene: TRBV5-1; clone size: .; CDR3 protein: CASSLYVGNTGELFF; CDR3 DNA: TGCGCCAGCAGCTTGTATGTCGGCAACACCGGGGAGCTGTTTTTT
J gene: TRBJ2-7; D gene: .; V gene: TRBV15; clone size: .; CDR3 protein: CATSRDGPGRSYEQYF; CDR3 DNA: TGTGCCACCAGCAGAGATGGGCCGGGACGGAGTTACGAGCAGTACTTC
J gene: TRBJ2-7; D gene: TRBD2; V gene: TRBV6-1; clone size: .; CDR3 protein: CASSPAGGSNEQYF; CDR3 DNA: TGTGCCAGCAGTCCAGCGGGAGGATCTAACGAGCAGTACTTC
J gene: TRBJ1-2; D gene: TRBD1; V gene: TRBV7-9; clone size: .; CDR3 protein: CASSLDRLDGYTF; CDR3 DNA: TGTGCCAGCAGCCTGGACAGGTTAGATGGCTACACCTTC
J gene: TRBJ2-7; D gene: TRBD2; V gene: TRBV11-1; clone size: .; CDR3 protein: CASSLTSGRIYEQYF; CDR3 DNA: TGTGCCAGCAGCTTGACTAGCGGCAGGATCTACGAGCAGTACTTC